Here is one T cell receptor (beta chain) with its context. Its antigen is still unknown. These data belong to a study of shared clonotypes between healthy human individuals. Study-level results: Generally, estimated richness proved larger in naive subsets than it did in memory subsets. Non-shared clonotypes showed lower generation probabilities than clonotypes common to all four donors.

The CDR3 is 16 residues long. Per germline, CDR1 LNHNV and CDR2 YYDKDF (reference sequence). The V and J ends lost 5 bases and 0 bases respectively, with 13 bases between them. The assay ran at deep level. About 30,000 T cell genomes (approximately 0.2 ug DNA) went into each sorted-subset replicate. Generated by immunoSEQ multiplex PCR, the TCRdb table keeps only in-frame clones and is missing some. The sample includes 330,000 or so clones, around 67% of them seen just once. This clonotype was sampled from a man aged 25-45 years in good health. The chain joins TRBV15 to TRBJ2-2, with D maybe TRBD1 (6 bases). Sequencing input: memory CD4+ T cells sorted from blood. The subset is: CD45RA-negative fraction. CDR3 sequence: CATSPRDKTNTGELFF. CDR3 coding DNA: TGTGCCACCAGCCCTAGGGACAAGACGAACACCGGGGAGCTGTTTTTT.